These 18 T cell receptor beta chains originate from one sample sequenced in a study of cytomegalovirus exposure and HLA in healthy donors. The PCR made use of 60 Vbeta and 13 Jbeta primers. Libraries were prepared by immunoSEQ multiplex PCR; TCRdb keeps only in-frame clonotypes and omits some of them. The repertoire holds about 140,000 clones, with more than 60% as singletons. Sequencing input: PBMCs. The receptors stem from a man aged 25-40 years in good health and CMV-seropositive.

This clone showed up just a few times. The chain links TRBV30 to TRBJ2-7; D might be TRBD2 (6 bases). V gave up 1 base and J gave up 0 bases, with 10 bases separating them. Germline V gives CDR1 GTSNPN, CDR2 SVGIG (reference sequence). This CDR3 is built from 14 residues. The CDR3 DNA sequence: TGTGCCTGGAGTGAGGGACTCGGCTCCTACGAGCAGTACTTC. This codes for CAWSEGLGSYEQYF.

The chain links TRBV5-1 to TRBJ2-1; D is unclear. This CDR3 comprises 15 residues. CDR1 is SGHRS and CDR2 is YFSETQ in the germline V gene. Trimming pared 0 bases from V and 4 bases from J, leaving 11 bases between. This CDR3 is CASSLDSSPYNEQFF. As DNA, the CDR3 is TGCGCCAGCAGCTTGGACTCCTCCCCATACAATGAGCAGTTCTTC.

The chain employs TRBV5-1 and TRBJ2-3; 7 bases match TRBD2. This CDR3 contains 17 residues. Germline loops: CDR1 SGHRS, CDR2 YFSETQ. V dropped 1 base and J dropped 0; count of bases not matched to a gene: 8. CDR3 nucleotides: TGCGCCAGCAGCTTGAGGACTAGAAGATCTAGCACAGATACGCAGTATTTT. Its translation is CASSLRTRRSSTDTQYF. The full variable domain, with the rest looked up from reference TRBV5-1 and TRBJ2-3, is KAGVTQTPRYLIKTRGQQVTLSCSPISGHRSVSWYQQTPGQGLQFLFEYFSETQRNKGNFPGRFSGRQFSNSRSEMNVSTLELGDSALYLCASSLRTRRSSTDTQYFGPGTRLTVL.

The chain has TRBV4-1 and TRBJ2-7, with 8 bases fitting TRBD2. Losses at the gene ends were 0 bases for V and 3 bases for J; bases not matched to a gene: 7. CDR3 length: 16 amino acids. The germline V gene has CDR1 MGHRA and CDR2 YSYEKL. CDR3 sequence (DNA): TGCGCCAGCAGCCAAGAATGGGGCGGGAGGTTCTACGAGCAGTACTTC. Protein product: CASSQEWGGRFYEQYF.

The sample holds a few counts of this clone. The rearrangement links TRBV28 to TRBJ1-4; D possibly corresponds to TRBD1 (5 bases). This CDR3 comprises 15 residues. Germline V CDR1 and CDR2: MDHEN, SYDVKM. Trimming removed 2 bases from V and 4 bases from J, with 11 bases in between. The CDR3, as DNA: TGTGCCAGCAGTTTAACGACAGCGGGTAATGAAAAACTGTTTTTT. This sequence encodes CASSLTTAGNEKLFF.

The genes are TRBV2 and TRBJ1-1; D is ambiguous. Trimming took off 8 bases at V and 1 base at J, with 8 bases between the two ends. From germline, CDR1 is SNHLY and CDR2 FYNNEI. The CDR3 sequence is 12 residues long. This CDR3 reads CASDRGNTEAFF. CDR3 DNA sequence: TGTGCCAGCGACCGGGGGAACACTGAAGCTTTCTTT.

The gene calls are TRBV7-2 and TRBJ2-4, with TRBD1 identical over 8 bases. Trimming at V came to 2 bases and at J to 9 bases, leaving 12 bases not matched to a gene. CDR3 length: 16 residues. Germline lookup yields CDR1 SGHTA and CDR2 FQGNSA. As DNA, the CDR3 is TGTGCCAGCAGCTTAAGGCCAGGGGGCGATCAAAGCATTCAGTACTTC. It encodes CASSLRPGGDQSIQYF.

This clone was seen more than once but under ten times. The J gene is TRBJ2-7, the V gene TRBV7-3; D may be TRBD2 (6 bases). This CDR3 has 14 residues. The V end was cut by 3 bases, the J end by 7 bases, with 16 bases between. The germline V gene encodes CDR1 SGHTA and CDR2 FQGTGA. The CDR3 loop is CASSLDGGSLEQYF. The CDR3 nucleotides are TGTGCCAGCAGCTTGGACGGAGGGAGCTTGGAGCAGTACTTC.

The chain combines TRBV27 with TRBJ2-2; D is perhaps TRBD1 (6 bases). This CDR3 is built from 14 residues. Germline lookup yields CDR1 MNHEY and CDR2 SMNVEV (reference sequence). V lost 2 bases and J lost 5, with 9 bases in between. The CDR3 spells CASSLGQRTGELFF. The CDR3 DNA reads as TGTGCCAGCAGTTTAGGACAGAGGACCGGGGAGCTGTTTTTT.

This clone appeared a few times. This chain uses TRBV27 with TRBJ1-1; tentative D call: TRBD1 (5 bases). Per the germline V gene, CDR1 is MNHEY and CDR2 is SMNVEV (reference sequence). V gave up 1 base and J gave up 4 bases, with 13 bases separating them. The CDR3 extends over 15 amino acids. The CDR3 DNA follows: TGTGCCAGCAGTTTATATCCAGGGTCAGGCACTGAAGCTTTCTTT. It is translated as CASSLYPGSGTEAFF.

The chain combines TRBV11-2 with TRBJ2-7, with D perhaps matching TRBD1 (5 bases). This CDR3 is built from 19 residues. Germline V gives CDR1 SGHAT, CDR2 FQNNGV. V gave up 1 base and J gave up 2 bases, with 24 bases separating them. The CDR3 region is CASSLADMGTGPRAYEQYF. The DNA of the CDR3 is TGTGCCAGCAGCTTAGCGGACATGGGTACCGGGCCAAGGGCCTACGAGCAGTACTTC. Variable domain in full (rest from reference TRBV11-2 and TRBJ2-7): EAGVAQSPRYKIIEKRQSVAFWCNPISGHATLYWYQQILGQGPKLLIQFQNNGVVDDSQLPKDRFSAERLKGVDSTLKIQPAKLEDSAVYLCASSLADMGTGPRAYEQYFGPGTRLTVT.

The chain recombines TRBV7-9 with TRBJ1-2; no clear D. In germline, CDR1 is SEHNR, CDR2 FQNEAQ (reference sequence). Trimming left V 1 base short and J 8 bases short, with 14 bases between. The CDR3 is 14 residues long. In DNA form, the CDR3 reads TGTGCCAGCAGCTTAGTTCCAGAGGTAAAGGGCTACACCTTC. Amino acid sequence: CASSLVPEVKGYTF. Together with reference TRBV7-9 and TRBJ1-2, the CDR3 gives the full variable domain: DTGVSQNPRHKITKRGQNVTFRCDPISEHNRLYWYRQTLGQGPEFLTYFQNEAQLEKSRLLSDRFSAERPKGSFSTLEIQRTEQGDSAMYLCASSLVPEVKGYTFGSGTRLTVV.

The chain joins TRBV11-2 to TRBJ1-1; D is unresolved. The CDR3 has 14 residues. Trimming removed 5 bases at V and 3 bases at J, with 13 bases between. Germline CDR1 reads SGHAT; CDR2 reads FQNNGV. CDR3 DNA sequence: TGTGCCAGCAGCACGACGACACCTTACACTGAAGCTTTCTTT. Residues: CASSTTTPYTEAFF.

The chain uses TRBV2 and TRBJ2-2; 7 positions agree with TRBD2. Germline lookup yields CDR1 SNHLY and CDR2 FYNNEI. V was clipped by 6 bases and J by 0 bases; unmatched bases: 4. The length of the CDR3 is 15 residues. The CDR3 DNA reads TGTGCCAGCAGATCCGGACTAGCGAACACCGGGGAGCTGTTTTTT. Translated: CASRSGLANTGELFF.

The chain recombines TRBV30 with TRBJ1-4; a possible D gene is TRBD1 (5 bases). V was shortened by 7 bases and J by 7 bases, with 19 bases between the two germline ends. Germline V gene sequence: CDR1 GTSNPN, CDR2 SVGIG (reference sequence). This CDR3 has 14 residues. CDR3 loop: CASKHRLITEKLFF. The DNA for the CDR3 is TGTGCCTCTAAGCACAGGCTTATTACTGAAAAACTGTTTTTT.

This clone occurred a few times. J is TRBJ1-1 and V is TRBV6-5; 8 bases are a match to TRBD1. The CDR3 runs to 14 residues. V shed 5 bases and J 5 bases; nucleotides not matched to a gene: 7. Germline lookup yields CDR1 MNHEY and CDR2 SVGAGI. The CDR3 reads CASSLTGEETEAFF. The CDR3 DNA sequence: TGTGCCAGCAGTCTGACAGGGGAGGAGACTGAAGCTTTCTTT.

The CDR3 region is CASIRRGRATEAFF. The CDR3 region has the DNA TGTGCCAGTATCAGACGGGGGAGGGCCACTGAAGCTTTCTTT. The chain employs TRBV19 and TRBJ1-1; D may be TRBD1 (5 bases). Trimming left V 7 bases short and J 4 bases short, with 16 bases between. Germline assignment: CDR1 LNHDA and CDR2 SQIVND (reference sequence). The CDR3 sequence is 14 residues long.

The chain recombines TRBV2 with TRBJ2-3; D is ambiguous. V lost 7 bases to trimming and J lost 4 bases, with 15 bases between them. This CDR3 contains 14 residues. CDR1 is SNHLY, CDR2 FYNNEI, per germline. CDR3 residues: CASIRTEKPDTQYF. In nucleotides, the CDR3 is TGTGCCAGCATACGCACAGAGAAACCAGATACGCAGTATTTT.